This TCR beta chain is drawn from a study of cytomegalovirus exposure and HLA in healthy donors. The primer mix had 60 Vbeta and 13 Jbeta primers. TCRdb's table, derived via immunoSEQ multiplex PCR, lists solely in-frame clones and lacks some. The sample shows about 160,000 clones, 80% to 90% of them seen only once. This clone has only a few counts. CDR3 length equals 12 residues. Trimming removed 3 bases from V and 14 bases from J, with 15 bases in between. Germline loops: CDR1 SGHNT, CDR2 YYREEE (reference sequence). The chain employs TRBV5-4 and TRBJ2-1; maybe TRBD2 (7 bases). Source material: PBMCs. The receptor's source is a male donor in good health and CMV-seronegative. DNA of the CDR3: TGTGCCAGCAGCTCCCGGGGGCTAGCGGAGTTCTTC. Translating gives CASSSRGLAEFF.